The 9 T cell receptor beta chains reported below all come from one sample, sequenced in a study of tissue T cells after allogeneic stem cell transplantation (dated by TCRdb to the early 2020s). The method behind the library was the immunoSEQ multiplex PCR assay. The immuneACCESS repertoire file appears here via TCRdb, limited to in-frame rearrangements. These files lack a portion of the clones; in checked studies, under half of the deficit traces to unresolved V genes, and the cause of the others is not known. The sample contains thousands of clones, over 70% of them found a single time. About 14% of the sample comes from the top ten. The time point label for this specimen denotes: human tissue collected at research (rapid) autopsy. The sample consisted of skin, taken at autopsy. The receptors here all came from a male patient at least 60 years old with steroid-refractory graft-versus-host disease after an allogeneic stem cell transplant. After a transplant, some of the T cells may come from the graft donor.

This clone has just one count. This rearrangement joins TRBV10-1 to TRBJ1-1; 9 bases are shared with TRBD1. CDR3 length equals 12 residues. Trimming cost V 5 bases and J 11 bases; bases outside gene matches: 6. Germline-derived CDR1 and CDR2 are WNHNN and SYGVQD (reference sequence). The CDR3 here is CASSPGQGTAFF. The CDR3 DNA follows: TGCGCCAGCAGTCCGGGACAGGGTACGGCTTTCTTT.

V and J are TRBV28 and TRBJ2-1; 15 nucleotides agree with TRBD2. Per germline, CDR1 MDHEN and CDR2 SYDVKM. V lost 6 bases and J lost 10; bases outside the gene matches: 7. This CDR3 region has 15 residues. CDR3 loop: CASRPSGLAGGEQFF. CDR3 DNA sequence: TGTGCCAGCAGACCTTCTGGACTAGCGGGGGGGGAGCAGTTCTTC.

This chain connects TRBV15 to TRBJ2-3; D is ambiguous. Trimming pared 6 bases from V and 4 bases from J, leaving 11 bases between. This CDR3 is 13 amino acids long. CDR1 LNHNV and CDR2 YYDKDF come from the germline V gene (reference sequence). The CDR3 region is CATRVVESDTQYF. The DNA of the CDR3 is TGTGCCACCAGGGTTGTAGAGTCAGATACGCAGTATTTT.

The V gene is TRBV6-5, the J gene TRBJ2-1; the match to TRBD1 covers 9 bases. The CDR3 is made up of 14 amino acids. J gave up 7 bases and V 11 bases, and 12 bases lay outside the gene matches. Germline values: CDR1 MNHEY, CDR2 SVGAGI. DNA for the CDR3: TGTGCCGAAAGTCCCGGGACAGGGATAAATGAGCAGTTCTTC. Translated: CAESPGTGINEQFF.

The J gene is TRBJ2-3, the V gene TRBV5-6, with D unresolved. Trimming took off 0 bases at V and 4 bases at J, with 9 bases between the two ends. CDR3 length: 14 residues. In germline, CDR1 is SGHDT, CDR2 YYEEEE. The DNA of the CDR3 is TGTGCCAGCAGCTTGGGGGGTCCGGCAGATACGCAGTATTTT. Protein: CASSLGGPADTQYF. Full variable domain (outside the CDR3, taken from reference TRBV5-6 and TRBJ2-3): DAGVTQSPTHLIKTRGQQVTLRCSPKSGHDTVSWYQQALGQGPQFIFQYYEEEERQRGNFPDRFSGHQFPNYSSELNVNALLLGDSALYLCASSLGGPADTQYFGPGTRLTVL.

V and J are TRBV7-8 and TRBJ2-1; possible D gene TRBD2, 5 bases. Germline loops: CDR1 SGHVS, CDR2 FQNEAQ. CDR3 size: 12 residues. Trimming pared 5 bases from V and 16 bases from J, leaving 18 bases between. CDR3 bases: TGTGCCAGCAGCCTTACTAGTTCTCGTGCCTTCTTC. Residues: CASSLTSSRAFF.

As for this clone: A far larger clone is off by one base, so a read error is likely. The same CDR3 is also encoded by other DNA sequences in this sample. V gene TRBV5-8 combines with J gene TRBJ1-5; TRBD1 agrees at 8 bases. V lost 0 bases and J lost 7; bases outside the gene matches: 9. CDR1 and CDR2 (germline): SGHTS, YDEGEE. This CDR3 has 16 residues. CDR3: CASSLGGGRGRQPQHF. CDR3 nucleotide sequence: TGTGCCAGCAGCTTGGGGGGGGGCAGGGGGCGACAGCCCCAGCATTTT.

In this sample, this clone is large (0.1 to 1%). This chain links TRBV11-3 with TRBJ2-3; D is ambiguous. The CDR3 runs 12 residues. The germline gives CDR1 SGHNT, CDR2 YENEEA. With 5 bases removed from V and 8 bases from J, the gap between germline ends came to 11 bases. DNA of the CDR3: TGTGCCAGCAGCCCGGGCCTCGGTACGCAGTATTTT. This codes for CASSPGLGTQYF.

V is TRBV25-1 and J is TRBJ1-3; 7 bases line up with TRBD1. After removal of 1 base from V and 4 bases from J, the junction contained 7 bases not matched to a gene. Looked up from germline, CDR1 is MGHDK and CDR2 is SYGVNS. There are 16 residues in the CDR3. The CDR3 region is CASSEWTTGHGNTIYF. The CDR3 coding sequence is TGTGCCAGCAGTGAATGGACGACAGGGCACGGAAACACCATATATTTT.